The subject of this entry is one TCR beta chain. Its antigen is undetermined. TCRdb re-called the 5' RACE reads with MiXCR, one entry per CDR3 protein. The data hold approximately 250,000 distinct CDR3 sequences, with more than 9% observed a single time. These data come from a study of CD8 T cells in ankylosing spondylitis. Germline values: CDR1 SGHKS, CDR2 YYEKEE (reference sequence). Trimming took off 0 bases at V and 3 bases at J, with 7 bases between the two ends. CDR3 length: 15 amino acids. Study-wide results and limits: Prior literature has documented some motif variants in synovial fluid and blood from reactive arthritis. A TCR beta motif of fewer than ten highly homologous variants seemed to mark ankylosing spondylitis blood. From matched ankylosing spondylitis synovial fluid, disease-linked clones were reportedly recovered at significantly enriched levels.

Sequencing input: blood, either unsorted or a sorted T cell fraction (not recorded which). The chain carries TRBV5-5 and TRBJ2-6; D could derive from TRBD1 or TRBD2 (5 bases each). This TCR came from a male donor with ankylosing spondylitis or in good health (not recorded which). The CDR3 loop reads CASSLVGGGANVLTF. The CDR3, as DNA: TGTGCCAGCAGCTTGGTTGGGGGTGGGGCCAACGTCCTGACTTTC.